The 31 T cell receptor beta chains below all came from one sample that was sequenced in a study of identical twins. TCRdb independently ran MiXCR on the 5' RACE reads; one entry per CDR3 protein. The sample yields hundreds of thousands of distinct CDR3 sequences, more than 6.5% seen once. A further study also used this sample, focusing on yellow fever vaccine responses in identical twins.

The sample was memory (CD45RO+) T cells sorted from blood. These receptors came from a woman younger than 30 in good health.

This clonotype was counted ten times or more. The chain combines TRBV6-5 with TRBJ1-1; possible D gene TRBD1, 5 bases. CDR3 length equals 14 residues. Germline V CDR1 and CDR2: MNHEY, SVGAGI. The V end lost 0 bases, the J end lost 7 bases, and 12 bases lay between the germline ends. The DNA of the CDR3 is TGTGCCAGCAGTTACTCGGGACGGGCCTTTGAAGCTTTCTTT. Translating it yields CASSYSGRAFEAFF.

The chain joins TRBV10-3 to TRBJ1-5, with TRBD1 as a possible D gene (5 bases). V dropped 8 bases and J dropped 1 base, with 12 bases sitting between them. Germline V gene sequence: CDR1 ENHRY, CDR2 SYGVKD. The CDR3 is 14 residues long. The CDR3 loop reads CAIGPGLSNQPQHF. Written as DNA, the CDR3 is TGTGCCATCGGCCCGGGGCTCAGCAATCAGCCCCAGCATTTT.

This clonotype occurred many times. The chain is built from TRBV25-1 and TRBJ1-6; D not resolved. The germline V gene encodes CDR1 MGHDK and CDR2 SYGVNS. The CDR3 totals 14 residues. V was clipped by 3 bases and J by 5 bases, with 8 bases between them. The CDR3 nucleotides read TGTGCCAGCAGTGATTTAGGAGATAATTCACCCCTCCACTTT. Its translation is CASSDLGDNSPLHF.

To note about this clonotype: Relative to the germline gene, one junction end is altered; a read error may explain this. V usage is TRBV5-1 and J usage is TRBJ1-1, with no clear D. The CDR3 extends over 13 amino acids. From germline, CDR1 is SGHRS and CDR2 YFSETQ. CDR3 DNA sequence: TGCGCCAGCAGCTTGGATGGGAACTCTGAAGCTTTCTTT. Translation: CASSLDGNSEAFF. The variable domain in full, with the rest retrieved from reference TRBV5-1 and TRBJ1-1, is KAGVTQTPRYLIKTRGQQVTLSCSPISGHRSVSWYQQTPGQGLQFLFEYFSETQRNKGNFPGRFSGRQFSNSRSEMNVSTLELGDSALYLCASSLDGNSEAFFGQGTRLTVV.

Concerning this clonotype itself: The junction differs from germline at one of its ends, possibly a read error. The chain is built from TRBV10-3 and TRBJ2-1, with D unresolved. CDR3 size: 13 residues. CDR1 and CDR2 (germline): ENHRY, SYGVKD. The CDR3 here is CAISELPGHEQFF. CDR3 DNA sequence: TGCGCCATCAGTGAGTTGCCCGGGCATGAGCAGTTCTTC.

This sequence joins TRBV7-3 and TRBJ1-1; no clear D. This CDR3 has 12 amino acids. Germline assignment: CDR1 SGHTA and CDR2 FQGTGA. V lost 2 bases and J lost 5, with 6 bases in between. The CDR3 spells CASSLAGTEAFF. CDR3 sequence (DNA): TGTGCCAGCAGCTTAGCGGGGACTGAAGCTTTCTTT.

This clonotype showed up just a few times. The chain couples TRBV6-1 to TRBJ2-2; 8 positions agree with TRBD1. The CDR3 totals 14 residues. Germline values: CDR1 MNHNS, CDR2 SASEGT. J lost 3 bases, V lost 5 bases, and 2 bases had no gene match. As DNA, the CDR3 is TGTGCCAGCAGTCCGACAGGGGACACCGGGGAGCTGTTTTTT. It translates to CASSPTGDTGELFF.

The chain joins TRBV15 to TRBJ1-5, with D tentatively TRBD1 (6 bases). Trimming left V 4 bases short and J 15 bases short, with 22 bases between. CDR3 size: 14 residues. Per germline, CDR1 LNHNV and CDR2 YYDKDF (reference sequence). The CDR3 DNA sequence: TGTGCCACCAGCACAGATGTGGGAGGGACAACCTCGCATTTT. Amino acid sequence: CATSTDVGGTTSHF.

This clonotype was picked up a small number of times. This chain joins TRBV29-1 and TRBJ1-1; possibly TRBD1 for D (5 bases). With 6 bases removed from V and 1 base from J, the gap between germline ends came to 15 bases. Per germline, CDR1 SQVTM and CDR2 ANQGSEA. CDR3 length equals 14 residues. Here the CDR3 DNA reads TGCAGCGTGCTCGACAGAGCCTCGAACACTGAAGCTTTCTTT. It codes for CSVLDRASNTEAFF.

This clonotype was seen only a few times. The chain recombines TRBV27 with TRBJ2-3; D not certain. The CDR3 contains 14 residues. Germline V gene sequence: CDR1 MNHEY, CDR2 SMNVEV (reference sequence). V lost 4 bases and J 2 bases, leaving 10 bases between the germline ends. CDR3 DNA sequence: TGTGCCAGCAGTTGGACCGGCCCCACAGATACGCAGTATTTT. Its translation is CASSWTGPTDTQYF.

The J gene is TRBJ1-6, the V gene TRBV28; a possible D gene is TRBD1 (6 bases). With 4 bases removed from V and 10 bases from J, the gap between germline ends came to 20 bases. Germline-derived CDR1 and CDR2 are MDHEN and SYDVKM. The CDR3 has 16 residues. The CDR3 DNA is TGTGCCAGCAGTTGGGGGGCCGGGGGTCTGGGGTCACCCCTCCACTTT. Translation gives CASSWGAGGLGSPLHF.

The table lists this clonotype with many counts. V and J are TRBV27 and TRBJ2-5; 11 bases are shared with TRBD1. This CDR3 has 16 residues. Trimming at V came to 3 bases and at J to 5 bases, leaving 8 bases not matched to a gene. Germline V gives CDR1 MNHEY, CDR2 SMNVEV (reference sequence). This CDR3 reads CASSFTGQGARETQYF. As DNA, the CDR3 is TGTGCCAGCAGTTTCACCGGACAGGGGGCACGGGAGACCCAGTACTTC.

The rearrangement joins TRBV11-2 to TRBJ2-7, with D perhaps given as TRBD1 or TRBD2 (5 bases each). Between the trimmed V and J ends, which lost 6 bases and 4 bases, there was a span of 25 bases. In germline, CDR1 is SGHAT, CDR2 FQNNGV. The CDR3 runs to 17 residues. CDR3 loop: CASSWTPIGTLVYEQYF. CDR3 nucleotides: TGTGCCAGCAGTTGGACCCCTATCGGGACCCTGGTATACGAGCAGTACTTC.

The chain couples TRBV6-1 to TRBJ2-1; 7 bases agree with TRBD1. Trimming cost V 6 bases and J 6 bases; bases outside gene matches: 8. Germline V gene data show CDR1 as MNHNS and CDR2 as SASEGT. This CDR3 has 14 residues. This CDR3 is CASRWQGETNEQFF. The CDR3 DNA reads TGTGCCAGCAGGTGGCAGGGGGAAACCAATGAGCAGTTCTTC.

This chain links TRBV4-2 with TRBJ2-3, with 8 nucleotides matching TRBD2. The ends lost 1 base at V and 2 bases at J; junction bases unmatched: 8. The CDR3 covers 17 residues. CDR1 and CDR2 (germline): LGHNA, YNFKEQ. The CDR3 DNA reads TGTGCCAGCAGCCAAGGAAGGGTAGCGGGATTCACAGATACGCAGTATTTT. It encodes CASSQGRVAGFTDTQYF.

Written as DNA, the CDR3 is TGTGCCAGCAGTTACTCTCAGGGCTCCGGGGAGCTGTTTTTT. This codes for CASSYSQGSGELFF. This chain joins TRBV6-5 and TRBJ2-2; D perhaps matches TRBD1 (5 bases). This CDR3 contains 14 residues. V was trimmed by 0 bases and J by 6 bases, leaving 8 bases between them. Germline V gene data show CDR1 as MNHEY and CDR2 as SVGAGI.

This clonotype has just a few counts. The J gene is TRBJ1-3, the V gene TRBV3-1, with a possible D match to TRBD1 (6 bases). Trimming removed 11 bases at V and 1 base at J, with 21 bases between. The CDR3 has 16 residues. Germline values: CDR1 LGHDT, CDR2 YNNKEL (reference sequence). The CDR3 sequence: CAGTPGAGRSGNTIYF. In DNA, the CDR3 is TGTGCCGGCACCCCGGGGGCAGGCCGTTCTGGAAACACCATATATTTT.

This clonotype was seen at least ten times. The J gene is TRBJ2-3, the V gene TRBV15, with D possibly TRBD2 on 5 matching bases. The CDR3 has 14 amino acids. Deletions cut 7 bases from V and 0 bases from J, with 11 bases between. Per germline, CDR1 LNHNV and CDR2 YYDKDF (reference sequence). The CDR3 DNA sequence: TGTGCCACCAAGGACTTCTCTAGCACAGATACGCAGTATTTT. Its protein product is CATKDFSSTDTQYF.

This clonotype was seen only a few times. The V and J genes are TRBV7-2 and TRBJ2-1, with D possibly matching TRBD2 (5 bases). The CDR3 length is 13 residues. CDR1 SGHTA and CDR2 FQGNSA come from the germline V gene. Trimming shortened V by 4 bases and J by 6 bases, and 10 bases separated the two germline ends. The CDR3 DNA reads TGTGCCAGCAGCTCCGGGATAACCAATGAGCAGTTCTTC. Protein product: CASSSGITNEQFF.

Many counts were recorded for this clonotype. The chain combines TRBV12-3 or TRBV12-4 with TRBJ2-2, with 9 bases lining up with TRBD1. With V trimmed by 6 bases and J by 1 base, 9 bases remained unmatched. CDR3 size: 17 residues. The CDR3 DNA sequence: TGTGCCAGCAGACCAACAGGGGGCTTCCGGAACACCGGGGAGCTGTTTTTT. The encoded protein is CASRPTGGFRNTGELFF.

This clonotype showed up many times. The CDR3 DNA sequence: TGCAGCGTTGCGGGGGGAAGCACTGAAGCTTTCTTT. Protein product: CSVAGGSTEAFF. The V gene is TRBV29-1, the J gene TRBJ1-1; the D gene is possibly TRBD1 (5 bases). The CDR3 is 12 amino acids. Trimming stripped 4 bases from V and 4 bases from J, with 10 bases between. Germline loops: CDR1 SQVTM, CDR2 ANQGSEA.

This clonotype was counted at least ten times. The chain links TRBV29-1 to TRBJ2-7, with 10 bases aligning to TRBD1. This CDR3 contains 13 residues. CDR1 SQVTM and CDR2 ANQGSEA come from the germline V gene. Trimming removed 6 bases from V and 5 bases from J; junction bases left unmatched: 7. As DNA, the CDR3 is TGCAGCGTGCGGACAGGGGGTTTCGACGAGCAGTACTTC. It codes for CSVRTGGFDEQYF.

This clonotype was observed many times. The chain uses TRBV5-1 and TRBJ2-7, with D possibly matching TRBD2 (6 bases). The V gene lost 1 base and the J gene lost 4 bases, with 12 bases spanning the gap. The CDR3 spans 14 residues. CDR1 is SGHRS, CDR2 YFSETQ, per germline. The CDR3 is CASSLTGEGYEQYF. DNA for the CDR3: TGCGCCAGCAGCTTGACGGGAGAAGGGTACGAGCAGTACTTC.

This clonotype was seen a few times. V and J are TRBV18 and TRBJ2-5, with 7 positions matching TRBD2. The CDR3 is 13 residues long. Trimming took 3 bases from V and 5 from J; bases not matched to a gene: 3. Germline assignment: CDR1 KGHSH and CDR2 LQKENI. The CDR3 DNA sequence: TGTGCCAGCTCACCGGGAGGGCCGGAGACCCAGTACTTC. It yields the protein CASSPGGPETQYF.

This clonotype showed up many times. CDR3 sequence (DNA): TGCGCCAGCAGCTTGGAGGGGGGAGGCAATCAGCCCCAGCATTTT. Its translation is CASSLEGGGNQPQHF. The chain combines TRBV5-1 with TRBJ1-5, with D maybe TRBD1 (6 bases). V was clipped by 0 bases and J by 2 bases, with 9 bases between them. This CDR3 contains 15 residues. Germline lookup yields CDR1 SGHRS and CDR2 YFSETQ. Together with reference TRBV5-1 and TRBJ1-5, the CDR3 gives the full variable domain: KAGVTQTPRYLIKTRGQQVTLSCSPISGHRSVSWYQQTPGQGLQFLFEYFSETQRNKGNFPGRFSGRQFSNSRSEMNVSTLELGDSALYLCASSLEGGGNQPQHFGDGTRLSIL.

The rearrangement uses TRBV14 and TRBJ1-6; D possibly corresponds to TRBD1 (5 bases). Per the germline V gene, CDR1 is SGHDN and CDR2 is FVKESK. Trimming removed 1 base at V and 7 bases at J, with 11 bases between. The CDR3 consists of 15 residues. As DNA, the CDR3 is TGTGCCAGCAGCCAAGTGGGACGGGAAAATTCACCCCTCCACTTT. Encoded protein: CASSQVGRENSPLHF.

The chain recombines TRBV29-1 with TRBJ2-1; the match to TRBD2 covers 11 bases. There are 14 residues in the CDR3. V dropped 6 bases and J dropped 8; count of bases not matched to a gene: 9. Germline lookup yields CDR1 SQVTM and CDR2 ANQGSEA. The CDR3 sequence: CSVTTSGRRDEQFF. DNA of the CDR3: TGCAGCGTCACTACTAGCGGGAGAAGGGATGAGCAGTTCTTC.

This clonotype was recorded a few times. The V and J genes are TRBV6-1 and TRBJ1-4; perhaps TRBD1 as D (6 bases). CDR1 MNHNS and CDR2 SASEGT come from the germline V gene. The V end lost 9 bases, the J end lost 8 bases, and 16 bases lay between the germline ends. The CDR3 covers 13 residues. The CDR3 coding sequence is TGTGCCAGTTCACAGGGTCCCCGGGAAAAACTGTTTTTT. Translated, it gives CASSQGPREKLFF.

This clonotype appeared many times. CDR3 DNA: TGTGCCAGCAGGTCCGCAGGGGTTTCAGCAGATACGCAGTATTTT. The encoded protein is CASRSAGVSADTQYF. The chain is built from TRBV2 and TRBJ2-3, with TRBD1 as a possible D gene (6 bases). The V end lost 6 bases, the J end lost 4 bases, and 17 bases lay between the germline ends. The CDR3 totals 15 residues. CDR1 and CDR2 from the germline V gene are SNHLY and FYNNEI.

The CDR3 spells CASSSPGQGIRGTQYF. The DNA of the CDR3 is TGTGCCAGCAGTTCTCCCGGACAGGGGATTCGGGGTACGCAGTATTTT. This rearrangement joins TRBV27 to TRBJ2-3; 9 positions agree with TRBD1. Germline V gene data show CDR1 as MNHEY and CDR2 as SMNVEV (reference sequence). This CDR3 has 16 residues. V lost 4 bases to trimming and J lost 8 bases; unmatched junction nucleotides: 13.

This clonotype was seen many times. The rearrangement joins TRBV6-1 to TRBJ2-7; 7 positions agree with TRBD1. Trimming took 7 bases from V and 2 from J; bases not matched to a gene: 14. The CDR3 length is 16 residues. Germline lookup yields CDR1 MNHNS and CDR2 SASEGT. The CDR3 region is CASNPTTGAVTYEQYF. CDR3 DNA sequence: TGTGCCAGCAACCCCACTACAGGGGCTGTTACCTACGAGCAGTACTTC.